The next 29 T cell receptor beta chains were all read from a single sample in a study of OX40 agonist ivuxolimab in advanced cancers. Sequenced by immunoSEQ multiplex PCR; TCRdb stores in-frame clones only, minus some. The data contain about 64,000 clones, roughly 80% of them singletons. The sample was CD4+ or CD8+ T cells sorted from blood, taken in a trial of the OX40 agonist ivuxolimab. These receptor sequences come from an adult with an advanced solid tumor such as melanoma, head and neck, liver or kidney cancer.

The J gene is TRBJ2-7, the V gene TRBV6-5, with D tentatively TRBD2 (6 bases). This CDR3 region has 11 residues. CDR1 MNHEY and CDR2 SVGAGI come from the germline V gene. With 11 bases removed from V and 0 bases from J, the gap between germline ends came to 8 bases. The CDR3 nucleotides read TGTGCCGCGGGGACCTCCTACGAGCAGTACTTC. Translating gives CAAGTSYEQYF.

J is TRBJ1-1 and V is TRBV6-5; perhaps TRBD1 as D (6 bases). CDR3 length: 11 amino acids. Germline-derived CDR1 and CDR2 are MNHEY and SVGAGI. V lost 5 bases, J lost 10 bases, and 11 bases lay in between. The CDR3 here is CASSTRTVAFF. CDR3 nucleotide sequence: TGTGCCAGCAGTACACGGACAGTAGCTTTCTTT.

J is TRBJ2-7 and V is TRBV11-2, with TRBD2 identical over 10 bases. Germline CDR1 is SGHAT and CDR2 is FQNNGV. The CDR3 is made up of 15 amino acids. The trim removed 2 bases at V and 5 bases at J, leaving 6 bases unmatched. CDR3 in amino acids: CASSLQPSGSHEQYF. DNA for the CDR3: TGTGCCAGCAGCTTACAACCTAGCGGGAGCCACGAGCAGTACTTC.

The chain recombines TRBV9 with TRBJ2-5; no firm D call. TRBJ2-7 matches the DNA end more closely, so the J call is doubtful. The CDR3 totals 14 residues. Germline V gives CDR1 SGDLS, CDR2 YYNGEE. The CDR3 here is CASSVSSLAYEQYF. For the CDR3, the DNA is TGTGCCAGCAGCGTAAGTAGCCTTGCCTACGAGCAGTACTTC.

V is TRBV7-8 and J is TRBJ2-2; D may be TRBD2 (6 bases). Germline-derived CDR1 and CDR2 are SGHVS and FQNEAQ. The length of the CDR3 is 14 residues. Trimming pared 6 bases from V and 8 bases from J, leaving 16 bases between. The CDR3 DNA sequence: TGTGCCAGCAGTTCGGGGGTTTTTTCGGGGGAGCTGTTTTTT. It is translated as CASSSGVFSGELFF.

The rearrangement links TRBV7-8 to TRBJ1-1; D is perhaps TRBD1 (6 bases). Trimming removed 6 bases from V and 11 bases from J, with 22 bases in between. Germline lookup yields CDR1 SGHVS and CDR2 FQNEAQ. The CDR3 loop spans 14 amino acids. This CDR3 reads CASSPTGGGYSAFF. The CDR3 nucleotides read TGTGCCAGCAGTCCCACTGGGGGCGGGTATTCGGCTTTCTTT.

The chain is built from TRBV11-2 and TRBJ2-7; D gene unclear. This CDR3 spans 12 amino acids. Germline-derived CDR1 and CDR2 are SGHAT and FQNNGV. V lost 5 bases, J lost 2 bases, and 7 bases lay in between. This CDR3 is CASSRSAYEQYF. CDR3 bases: TGTGCCAGCAGCCGAAGTGCCTACGAGCAGTACTTC.

J is TRBJ2-1 and V is TRBV7-2, with TRBD2 matching over 8 bases. From germline, CDR1 is SGHTA and CDR2 FQGNSA. The length of the CDR3 is 15 residues. J gave up 0 bases and V 3 bases, and 1 base lay outside the gene matches. The CDR3 reads CASSLSGSSYNEQFF. CDR3 nucleotides: TGTGCCAGCAGCTTGAGCGGGAGCTCCTACAATGAGCAGTTCTTC.

The chain joins TRBV7-6 to TRBJ2-5; D ambiguous. Trimming stripped 2 bases from V and 1 base from J, with 11 bases between. This CDR3 has 15 amino acids. Germline V gene data show CDR1 as SGHVS and CDR2 as FNYEAQ. CDR3 nucleotides: TGTGCCAGCAGCTTAATGTTGGCATCCCAAGAGACCCAGTACTTC. Translating gives CASSLMLASQETQYF.

The chain has TRBV5-6 and TRBJ1-3, with TRBD1 as a possible D gene (5 bases). Germline CDR1 and CDR2: SGHDT and YYEEEE. The CDR3 runs 16 residues. Deletions cut 0 bases from V and 2 bases from J, with 12 bases between. The CDR3 spells CASSLANRGAGNTIYF. DNA of the CDR3: TGTGCCAGCAGCTTGGCCAATCGGGGGGCTGGAAACACCATATATTTT.

The chain uses TRBV6-1 and TRBJ1-5; 8 positions agree with TRBD1. The CDR3 length is 14 residues. V gave up 6 bases and J gave up 2 bases; unmatched junction bases: 3. Germline values: CDR1 MNHNS, CDR2 SASEGT. In DNA form, the CDR3 reads TGTGCCAGCAGGACAGGGGACGGCAATCAGCCCCAGCATTTT. Its protein is CASRTGDGNQPQHF.

The chain joins TRBV13 to TRBJ2-7; 15 nucleotides align to TRBD2. J lost 4 bases, V lost 4 bases, and 11 bases had no gene match. Germline V gives CDR1 PRHDT, CDR2 FYEKMQ (reference sequence). The CDR3 has 18 residues. CDR3 sequence reads: CASSSQSGLAGGRYEQYF. The CDR3 nucleotides are TGTGCCAGCAGCTCCCAAAGCGGACTAGCGGGAGGGAGGTACGAGCAGTACTTC.

The V gene is TRBV7-2, the J gene TRBJ2-7, with a tentative D call TRBD2 (5 bases). V lost 2 bases and J 4 bases, leaving 12 bases between the germline ends. Germline V gene lookup returns CDR1 SGHTA and CDR2 FQGNSA. This CDR3 region has 14 residues. In DNA form, the CDR3 reads TGTGCCAGCAGCTTAAGTCTAGCAAGTTACGAGCAGTACTTC. It encodes CASSLSLASYEQYF.

V and J are TRBV21-1 and TRBJ2-5; the DNA was not compared with TRBD1, the D call given in the table. TRBJ2-7 matches the DNA end more closely, so the J call is doubtful. TRBV21-1 is a recognized pseudogene. The CDR3 runs to 14 residues. CDR3 nucleotide sequence: TGTGCCAGCAGCATACCGGGACAGGGGTACGAGCAGTACTTC. Translation gives CASSIPGQGYEQYF.

The chain combines TRBV5-4 with TRBJ2-1; 8 bases are a match to TRBD2. Germline CDR1 is SGHNT and CDR2 is YYREEE (reference sequence). The CDR3 totals 16 residues. The trim removed 1 base at V and 8 bases at J, leaving 11 bases unmatched. For the CDR3, the DNA is TGTGCCAGCAGCTTGCGGCTAGCGGGCTTTGGGGATGAGCAGTTCTTC. Its protein is CASSLRLAGFGDEQFF.

This sequence joins TRBV7-8 and TRBJ1-1; TRBD1 matches 7 bases. In germline, CDR1 is SGHVS, CDR2 FQNEAQ. V lost 0 bases to trimming and J lost 8 bases; unmatched junction nucleotides: 6. CDR3 length equals 14 residues. The CDR3 spells CASSLAGTAREAFF. The CDR3 DNA is TGTGCCAGCAGCTTAGCCGGGACAGCGAGAGAAGCTTTCTTT.

This clone was counted once. The chain is built from TRBV19 and TRBJ1-5, with 8 bases identical to TRBD1. This CDR3 is 14 amino acids long. V trimming: 3 bases; J trimming: 5 bases; junction bases outside the gene matches: 3. Germline loops: CDR1 LNHDA, CDR2 SQIVND (reference sequence). The CDR3: CASSITQGDQPQHF. CDR3 DNA: TGTGCCAGTAGTATCACACAGGGGGATCAGCCCCAGCATTTT.

The V gene is TRBV25-1, the J gene TRBJ2-1; weak D call: TRBD2 (5 bases). Trimming pared 4 bases from V and 8 bases from J, leaving 27 bases between. Germline assignment: CDR1 MGHDK and CDR2 SYGVNS. CDR3 length equals 18 residues. CDR3 bases: TGTGCCAGCAGTGGACCCGCAGCCCCGGGCGGGTGGTTCGATGAGCAGTTCTTC. It encodes CASSGPAAPGGWFDEQFF.

The chain employs TRBV6-5 and TRBJ1-1; D unclear. Germline CDR1 MNHEY, CDR2 SVGAGI. There are 14 residues in the CDR3. V dropped 8 bases and J dropped 10 bases, with 23 bases sitting between them. The CDR3 is CASGEELHPGGAFF. The CDR3 region has the DNA TGTGCCAGCGGGGAAGAGTTGCACCCCGGAGGAGCTTTCTTT.

The rearrangement uses TRBV5-1 and TRBJ2-3; 10 positions match TRBD2. J gave up 6 bases and V 4 bases, and 14 bases lay outside the gene matches. The germline CDR1 and CDR2 sequences are SGHRS and YFSETQ. The CDR3 covers 17 residues. The CDR3 reads CASSPIGTSAVVDTQYF. CDR3 in DNA: TGCGCCAGCAGCCCGATAGGGACTAGCGCGGTGGTGGATACGCAGTATTTT.

The chain recombines TRBV6-4 with TRBJ2-1; 7 bases map to TRBD2. This CDR3 has 14 residues. Trimming cost V 2 bases and J 7 bases; bases outside gene matches: 5. Germline V lookup: CDR1 MRHNA, CDR2 SNTAGT. CDR3 bases: TGTGCCAGCAGTGACAGGGAGGGCCGGAATGAGCAGTTCTTC. Translating it yields CASSDREGRNEQFF.

CDR3 DNA: TGTGCCAGCAGCGTAGAGACAGGGGGCATCCATGGCTACACCTTC. Translating gives CASSVETGGIHGYTF. The genes are TRBV9 and TRBJ1-2; TRBD1 matches 10 bases. J gave up 6 bases and V 0 bases, and 5 bases lay outside the gene matches. There are 15 residues in the CDR3. Per the germline V gene, CDR1 is SGDLS and CDR2 is YYNGEE.

This clone has more than one count but fewer than ten. V gene TRBV7-2 combines with J gene TRBJ1-2, with TRBD1 as a possible D gene (5 bases). The CDR3 is 15 residues long. Germline V gene data show CDR1 as SGHTA and CDR2 as FQGNSA. V lost 1 base and J lost 8, with 17 bases in between. The CDR3 region has the DNA TGTGCCAGCAGCTTAGGAGGGTATTGGGACGGCGGCTACACCTTC. Protein sequence: CASSLGGYWDGGYTF.

The chain uses TRBV5-1 and TRBJ2-5; TRBD1 matches 9 bases. The assigned J gene may be wrong: the sequence end matches TRBJ2-7 better. The V gene's germline CDR1 is SGHRS and CDR2 YFSETQ. The CDR3 loop spans 15 amino acids. The CDR3 DNA is TGCGCCAGCAGCTTGGGGATGGGACAGGGATACGAGCAGTACTTC. Translation: CASSLGMGQGYEQYF.

The chain carries TRBV11-2 and TRBJ1-3, with a weak D call TRBD1 (5 bases). Between the trimmed V and J ends, which lost 4 bases and 6 bases, there was a span of 16 bases. CDR3 length: 15 residues. In germline, CDR1 is SGHAT, CDR2 FQNNGV. CDR3 residues: CASSSIGDVTNTIYF. CDR3 nucleotide sequence: TGTGCCAGCAGCTCAATTGGGGACGTGACAAACACCATATATTTT.

The chain joins TRBV5-4 to TRBJ2-7, with 7 bases that match TRBD2. The trim removed 4 bases at V and 6 bases at J, leaving 10 bases unmatched. CDR1 is SGHNT, CDR2 YYREEE, per germline (reference sequence). The CDR3 totals 14 residues. CDR3: CASSAPQSGGEQYF. The CDR3 bases are TGTGCCAGCAGCGCCCCGCAGTCGGGAGGCGAGCAGTACTTC.

The gene calls are TRBV19 and TRBJ2-3; no clear D gene. The V and J ends lost 1 base and 6 bases respectively, with 11 bases between them. The CDR3 loop spans 14 amino acids. Germline CDR1 reads LNHDA; CDR2 reads SQIVND (reference sequence). The CDR3 sequence is CASSIATELDTQYF. For the CDR3, the DNA is TGTGCCAGTAGTATAGCCACCGAGTTGGATACGCAGTATTTT.

This sequence joins TRBV19 and TRBJ2-2; TRBD1 or TRBD2 may be the D gene (5 bases each). The CDR3 runs 11 residues. V lost 10 bases and J lost 9, with 12 bases in between. The germline gives CDR1 LNHDA, CDR2 SQIVND (reference sequence). The CDR3 bases are TGTGCCATCAAGAGGGGCAGGGAGCTGTTTTTT. Protein: CAIKRGRELFF.

The chain recombines TRBV7-2 with TRBJ1-3; D remains ambiguous. Germline V gives CDR1 SGHTA, CDR2 FQGNSA. This CDR3 contains 14 residues. V lost 5 bases, J lost 0 bases, and 8 bases lay in between. Here the CDR3 reads CASSPQSSGNTIYF. CDR3 nucleotide sequence: TGTGCCAGCAGCCCTCAAAGCTCTGGAAACACCATATATTTT.